This T cell receptor beta chain was sequenced for a study of cytomegalovirus exposure and HLA in healthy donors. Only one count was recorded for this clone. Sequencing used immunoSEQ multiplex PCR; TCRdb keeps in-frame clones, though not all of them. The top ten hold around 0.84% of the sample, which has approximately 300,000 clones, 75% to 90% seen once. The origin of this receptor is a woman between 18 and 29 years old in good health and CMV-seronegative. The source material was PBMCs.

The CDR3 is CASSPSLAGALNEQFF. In nucleotides, the CDR3 is TGTGCCAGCAGCCCCTCACTAGCGGGAGCTCTGAATGAGCAGTTCTTC. The V call is TRBV13, the J call TRBJ2-1; 11 bases are shared with TRBD2. Germline V gives CDR1 PRHDT, CDR2 FYEKMQ (reference sequence). The CDR3 extends over 16 amino acids. J lost 7 bases, V lost 5 bases, and 10 bases had no gene match. Variable domain in full (rest from reference TRBV13 and TRBJ2-1): AAGVIQSPRHLIKEKRETATLKCYPIPRHDTVYWYQQGPGQDPQFLISFYEKMQSDKGSIPDRFSAQQFSDYHSELNMSSLELGDSALYFCASSPSLAGALNEQFFGPGTRLTVL.